This T cell receptor beta chain was retrieved from a study of metastatic and nonmetastatic thyroid tumors. As for the study in general: Repertoires from malignant and benign thyroid patients were compared across blood and tumor or nodule tissue. Study-wide points: Reports indicated that malignant thyroid tumors showed significantly higher TCR beta diversity than benign nodules did, in blood and tumor.

Among the patients, none had received any treatment before thyroid surgery. As originally analysed: In papillary thyroid cancer, a distant-metastasis classifier was built using CDR3 differences across clinicopathological groups. Through MiXCR, TCRdb re-clonotyped the PCR reads. For this entry, the V and J calls and clone size follow TCRdb and not the study's own pipeline. Here the sample spans about 16,000 clones, roughly 26% being singletons. For this clone: Its cognate antigen is unknown. A read error may produce the germline difference seen at one junction end.

CDR1 is ENHRY, CDR2 SYGVKD, per germline. The CDR3 extends over 14 amino acids. Sequenced: adjacent normal tissue. The chain is built from TRBV10-3 and TRBJ2-1; D might be TRBD2 (5 bases). The clonotype comes from a female donor with papillary thyroid cancer or a benign thyroid nodule (not recorded which). Some clones in this sample may be carry-over from other donors' samples. This CDR3 reads CAISQDSLYNEQFF. CDR3 DNA sequence: TGTGCCATCAGCCAGGACTCCCTCTACAATGAGCAATTCTTC.